Sequencing of this TCR beta chain was carried out in a study of shared clonotypes between healthy human individuals. Study background: The cohort comprised a couple of women and a few men. Their ages spanned 18 to 49 years. The study, taken as a whole, reports: Some naive CD4 clonotypes, around 5%, turned up in common across a few donors. Donor scarcity curtailed the genetic and exposure-history diversity represented herein. Rarefaction exposed incomplete sorted-subset sequencing despite large depth.

Only in-frame clones appear in the TCRdb table, and some are missing; sequencing was by immunoSEQ multiplex PCR. The sample shows around 2.1 million clones, under 97% of them seen only once. The CDR3 extends over 15 amino acids. Germline CDR1 and CDR2: SGHTA and FQGNSA. V dropped 1 base and J dropped 5; count of bases not matched to a gene: 4. On this clone itself: Its target is unknown.

This receptor was taken from a man aged 18 to 29 in good health. The material sequenced was naive CD4+ T cells sorted from blood. As for subset: CD45RA+ positively selected. The chain combines TRBV7-2 with TRBJ1-4; 7 bases line up with TRBD1. DNA for the CDR3: TGTGCCAGCAGCTTAGGAGGGGACAGAAATGAAAAACTGTTTTTT. Translating gives CASSLGGDRNEKLFF.